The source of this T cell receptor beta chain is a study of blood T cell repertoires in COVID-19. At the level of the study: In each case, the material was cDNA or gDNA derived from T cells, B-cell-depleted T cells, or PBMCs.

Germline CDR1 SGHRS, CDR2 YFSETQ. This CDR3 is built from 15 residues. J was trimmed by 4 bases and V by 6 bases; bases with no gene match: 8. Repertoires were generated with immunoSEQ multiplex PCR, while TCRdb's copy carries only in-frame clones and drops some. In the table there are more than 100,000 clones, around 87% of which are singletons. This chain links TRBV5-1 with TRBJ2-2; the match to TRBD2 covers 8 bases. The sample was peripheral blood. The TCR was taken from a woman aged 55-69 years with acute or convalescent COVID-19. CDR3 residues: CASNPREGGTGELFF. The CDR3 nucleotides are TGCGCCAGCAATCCCCGGGAGGGTGGCACCGGGGAGCTGTTTTTT.